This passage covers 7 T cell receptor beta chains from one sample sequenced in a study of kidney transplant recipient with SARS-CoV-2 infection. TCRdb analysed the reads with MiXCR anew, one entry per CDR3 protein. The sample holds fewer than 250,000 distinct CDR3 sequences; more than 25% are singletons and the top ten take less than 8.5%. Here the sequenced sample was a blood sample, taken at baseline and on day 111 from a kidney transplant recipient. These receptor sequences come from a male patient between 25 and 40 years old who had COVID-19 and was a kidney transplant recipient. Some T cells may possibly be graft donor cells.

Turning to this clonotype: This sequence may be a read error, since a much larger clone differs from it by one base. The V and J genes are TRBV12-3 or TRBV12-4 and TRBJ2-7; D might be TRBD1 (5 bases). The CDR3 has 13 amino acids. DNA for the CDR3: TGTGCCGGCAGCCCCTTTATAGGGGCCGAGCAGTACTTC. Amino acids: CAGSPFIGAEQYF.

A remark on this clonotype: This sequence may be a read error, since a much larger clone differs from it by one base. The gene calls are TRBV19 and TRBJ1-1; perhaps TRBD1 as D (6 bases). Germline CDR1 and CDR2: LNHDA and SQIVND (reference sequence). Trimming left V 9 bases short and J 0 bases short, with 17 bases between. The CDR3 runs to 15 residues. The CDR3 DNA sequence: TGTGCCAGCTCCACCTTTCGGACAGTGAACACTGAAGCTTTCTTT. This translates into CASSTFRTVNTEAFF. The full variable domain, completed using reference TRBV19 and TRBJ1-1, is DGGITQSPKYLFRKEGQNVTLSCEQNLNHDAMYWYRQDPGQGLRLIYYSQIVNDFQKGDIAEGYSVSREKKESFPLTVTSAQKNPTAFYLCASSTFRTVNTEAFFGQGTRLTVV.

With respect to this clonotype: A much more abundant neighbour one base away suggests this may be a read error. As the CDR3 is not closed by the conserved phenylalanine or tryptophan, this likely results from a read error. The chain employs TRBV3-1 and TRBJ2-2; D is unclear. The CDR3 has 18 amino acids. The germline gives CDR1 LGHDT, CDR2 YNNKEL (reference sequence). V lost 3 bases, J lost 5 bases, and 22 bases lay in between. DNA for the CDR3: TGTGCCAGCAGCCACGGGTTTCCCATTTCAGGCTTGACCGGGGAGCTGTTTTCT. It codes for CASSHGFPISGLTGELFS.

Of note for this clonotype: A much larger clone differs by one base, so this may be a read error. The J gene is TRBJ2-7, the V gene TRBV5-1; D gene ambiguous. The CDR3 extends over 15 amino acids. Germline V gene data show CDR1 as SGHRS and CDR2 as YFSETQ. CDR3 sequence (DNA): TGCGTCAGCAGCCACCCTTTCCAGAATGGGGACGAGCAGTACTTC. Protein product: CVSSHPFQNGDEQYF. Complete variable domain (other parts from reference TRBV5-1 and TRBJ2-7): KAGVTQTPRYLIKTRGQQVTLSCSPISGHRSVSWYQQTPGQGLQFLFEYFSETQRNKGNFPGRFSGRQFSNSRSEMNVSTLELGDSALYLCVSSHPFQNGDEQYFGPGTRLTVT.

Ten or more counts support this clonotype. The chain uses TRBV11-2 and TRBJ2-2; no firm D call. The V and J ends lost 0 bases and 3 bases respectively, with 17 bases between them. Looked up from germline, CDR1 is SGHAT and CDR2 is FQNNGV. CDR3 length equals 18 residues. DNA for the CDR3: TGTGCCAGCAGCTTAGACCCCGTGGTCCCAAAAGACACCGGGGAGCTGTTTTTT. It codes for CASSLDPVVPKDTGELFF.

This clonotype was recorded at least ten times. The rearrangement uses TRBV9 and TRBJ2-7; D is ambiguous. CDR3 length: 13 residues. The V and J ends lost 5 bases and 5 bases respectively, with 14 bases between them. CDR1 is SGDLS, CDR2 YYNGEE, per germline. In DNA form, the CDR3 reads TGTGCCAGCAGTGATCCGGAATCCCACGAGCAGTACTTC. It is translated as CASSDPESHEQYF.

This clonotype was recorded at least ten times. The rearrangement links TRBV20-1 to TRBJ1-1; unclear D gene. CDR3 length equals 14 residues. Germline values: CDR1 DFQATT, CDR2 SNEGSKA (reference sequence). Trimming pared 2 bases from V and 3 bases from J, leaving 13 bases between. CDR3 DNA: TGCAGTGCTAGACGGCGGGCGGCGGACACTGAAGCTTTCTTT. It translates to CSARRRAADTEAFF.